This T cell receptor (beta chain) was found in a study of blood T cell repertoires in COVID-19. Overall study context: In each case, the material was cDNA or gDNA derived from T cells, B-cell-depleted T cells, or PBMCs.

The germline gives CDR1 SGHRS, CDR2 YFSETQ. V was shortened by 8 bases and J by 8 bases, with 26 bases between the two germline ends. The CDR3 is 16 residues long. Data came from immunoSEQ multiplex PCR; TCRdb stores just in-frame clones and leaves some out. This table holds around 100,000 clones, about 87% found once. The V gene is TRBV5-1, the J gene TRBJ2-1, with a weak D call TRBD2 (7 bases). This receptor was obtained from a man aged 45-65 years with acute or convalescent COVID-19. The sample comprised peripheral blood. The DNA of the CDR3 is TGCGCCAGTAAACGGGGGGCTAGCGAGCTAACGGATGAGCAGTTCTTC. Translation: CASKRGASELTDEQFF.